These 29 T cell receptor beta chains share one sample of origin, sequenced in a study of cytomegalovirus exposure and HLA in healthy donors. TCRdb's copy holds only in-frame clones and misses some; the assay was immunoSEQ multiplex PCR. Among 90,000 to 120,000 clones listed, more than 90% were seen once. Sequencing was performed on PBMCs. Source of these receptors: a woman under 30 in good health and CMV-seronegative.

This chain connects TRBV5-1 to TRBJ1-1; possibly TRBD1 for D (5 bases). This CDR3 has 14 residues. Trimming shortened V by 6 bases and J by 2 bases, and 14 bases separated the two germline ends. CDR1 and CDR2 (germline): SGHRS, YFSETQ. Here the CDR3 reads CASNTAGLNTEAFF. The CDR3 DNA reads as TGCGCCAGCAATACGGCGGGGCTAAACACTGAAGCTTTCTTT.

V gene TRBV11-3 combines with J gene TRBJ1-3, with D perhaps matching TRBD1 (6 bases). V was clipped by 5 bases and J by 2 bases, with 13 bases between them. Germline assignment: CDR1 SGHNT and CDR2 YENEEA. The CDR3 runs 15 residues. The CDR3 here is CASSLTGSTGNTIYF. CDR3 coding DNA: TGTGCCAGCAGCCTAACAGGGTCCACTGGAAACACCATATATTTT.

The chain employs TRBV9 and TRBJ2-1; D is unresolved. The V gene's germline CDR1 is SGDLS and CDR2 YYNGEE. The CDR3 sequence is 13 residues long. V was trimmed by 4 bases and J by 6 bases, leaving 11 bases between them. CDR3 protein: CASSHRMVNEQFF. CDR3 coding DNA: TGTGCCAGCAGCCATAGAATGGTCAATGAGCAGTTCTTC.

The chain employs TRBV30 and TRBJ2-7; 11 bases align to TRBD2. The germline CDR1 and CDR2 sequences are GTSNPN and SVGIG (reference sequence). This CDR3 spans 15 amino acids. V trimming: 4 bases; J trimming: 0 bases; junction bases outside the gene matches: 5. DNA of the CDR3: TGTGCCTGGACTAGCGGGGGGACGGGCTCCTACGAGCAGTACTTC. Translation gives CAWTSGGTGSYEQYF.

Remarks on this clone: Other DNA sequences of this sample code for an identical CDR3. This chain connects TRBV5-8 to TRBJ1-5; D is possibly TRBD1 (5 bases). Trimming left V 2 bases short and J 6 bases short, with 9 bases between. CDR1 SGHTS and CDR2 YDEGEE come from the germline V gene. This CDR3 is 13 amino acids long. Here the CDR3 reads CASSFRGSQPQHF. The CDR3 region has the DNA TGTGCCAGCAGCTTTAGGGGAAGTCAGCCCCAGCATTTT.

The rearrangement joins TRBV18 to TRBJ1-2; 8 bases match TRBD1. V shed 3 bases, J shed 1 base, and the junction held 7 bases outside the gene matches. The CDR3 is 16 amino acids. The germline V gene has CDR1 KGHSH and CDR2 LQKENI. CDR3 coding DNA: TGTGCCAGCTCACCGCTGCAGGGGGCCGATAACTATGGCTACACCTTC. Translation gives CASSPLQGADNYGYTF.

The V call is TRBV5-1, the J call TRBJ1-4; TRBD1 aligns across 9 bases. Germline trimming cut 2 bases from V and 6 bases from J; bases unmatched to any gene: 2. CDR3 length equals 14 residues. Germline V gene sequence: CDR1 SGHRS, CDR2 YFSETQ. The CDR3: CASSLQGADEKLFF. Written as DNA, the CDR3 is TGCGCCAGCAGCTTACAGGGGGCCGATGAAAAACTGTTTTTT.

The chain recombines TRBV5-1 with TRBJ1-2, with 7 bases aligning to TRBD1. Germline V gene sequence: CDR1 SGHRS, CDR2 YFSETQ. The CDR3 length is 16 residues. V lost 2 bases, J lost 2 bases, and 9 bases stayed unmatched. The CDR3 loop reads CASSFKDREANYGYTF. CDR3 nucleotides: TGCGCCAGCAGCTTCAAAGACAGGGAGGCCAACTATGGCTACACCTTC.

This rearrangement joins TRBV5-1 to TRBJ1-1; no firm D call. CDR1 SGHRS and CDR2 YFSETQ come from the germline V gene. The CDR3 contains 15 residues. V was trimmed by 4 bases and J by 4 bases, leaving 17 bases between them. The CDR3 loop is CASSTDPGGLTEAFF. DNA for the CDR3: TGCGCCAGCAGCACAGATCCGGGAGGTCTCACTGAAGCTTTCTTT.

The V and J genes are TRBV4-3 and TRBJ1-1, with TRBD1 as a possible D gene (6 bases). V lost 4 bases and J 3 bases, leaving 18 bases between the germline ends. Germline assignment: CDR1 LGHNA and CDR2 YSLEER. This CDR3 contains 16 residues. CDR3: CASSRQGTLGDTEAFF. The CDR3 coding sequence is TGCGCCAGCAGCCGACAAGGGACACTTGGCGACACTGAAGCTTTCTTT.

The chain joins TRBV7-9 to TRBJ2-3, with no clear D. Germline values: CDR1 SEHNR, CDR2 FQNEAQ (reference sequence). The V gene lost 4 bases and the J gene lost 1 base, with 15 bases spanning the gap. The CDR3 has 16 residues. The CDR3 loop reads CASSYRRVRGTDTQYF. CDR3 bases: TGTGCCAGCAGCTACCGTAGAGTTCGGGGCACAGATACGCAGTATTTT.

The chain employs TRBV11-2 and TRBJ1-1, with 7 bases aligning to TRBD1. There are 14 residues in the CDR3. Germline V CDR1 and CDR2: SGHAT, FQNNGV. V lost 5 bases and J lost 4; bases outside the gene matches: 7. This CDR3 is CASSLRNRGTEAFF. The CDR3 DNA is TGTGCCAGCAGCCTACGCAACAGGGGCACTGAAGCTTTCTTT.

V usage is TRBV6-4 and J usage is TRBJ2-5; the D gene is possibly TRBD1 (6 bases). Germline V gene lookup returns CDR1 MRHNA and CDR2 SNTAGT. The germline V and J ends were trimmed by 2 bases and 0 bases, with 13 bases remaining between them. CDR3 length: 16 residues. In DNA form, the CDR3 reads TGTGCCAGCAGTGACCGTCGGACAGCTAACCAAGAGACCCAGTACTTC. Translation: CASSDRRTANQETQYF.

The V call is TRBV5-8, the J call TRBJ1-5; the match to TRBD1 covers 8 bases. Germline-derived CDR1 and CDR2 are SGHTS and YDEGEE. Trimming took 0 bases from V and 9 from J; bases not matched to a gene: 14. The CDR3 is 17 residues long. The CDR3 sequence is CASSLARDSGGKRPQHF. The CDR3 coding sequence is TGTGCCAGCAGCTTGGCCCGGGATTCAGGGGGCAAGCGGCCCCAGCATTTT.

The J gene is TRBJ2-1, the V gene TRBV6-1, with D unclear. This CDR3 contains 14 residues. V dropped 8 bases and J dropped 0 bases, with 11 bases sitting between them. Germline V gene data show CDR1 as MNHNS and CDR2 as SASEGT. The CDR3 nucleotides read TGTGCCAGCCAGGTCCTGAGCTCCTACAATGAGCAGTTCTTC. This codes for CASQVLSSYNEQFF.

The chain has TRBV5-1 and TRBJ1-3; D possibly corresponds to TRBD1 (5 bases). CDR3 size: 15 residues. V lost 2 bases and J 0 bases, leaving 9 bases between the germline ends. Germline CDR1 SGHRS, CDR2 YFSETQ. The CDR3 region has the DNA TGCGCCAGCAGCTTAACAGGAAACTCTGGAAACACCATATATTTT. Its protein product is CASSLTGNSGNTIYF.

The chain is built from TRBV29-1 and TRBJ2-6; maybe TRBD2 (6 bases). The CDR3 has 16 residues. Trimming pared 2 bases from V and 0 bases from J, leaving 11 bases between. Germline-derived CDR1 and CDR2 are SQVTM and ANQGSEA. The CDR3 loop is CSVESQEGSGANVLTF. CDR3 nucleotide sequence: TGCAGCGTTGAAAGTCAGGAGGGCTCTGGGGCCAACGTCCTGACTTTC. Variable domain in full (rest from reference TRBV29-1 and TRBJ2-6): SAVISQKPSRDICQRGTSLTIQCQVDSQVTMMFWYRQQPGQSLTLIATANQGSEATYESGFVIDKFPISRPNLTFSTLTVSNMSPEDSSIYLCSVESQEGSGANVLTFGAGSRLTVL.

The DNA for the CDR3 is TGTGCCAGCAAGGAGCGGGACAGGAGCTACTACGAGCAGTACTTC. It specifies CASKERDRSYYEQYF. The chain employs TRBV2 and TRBJ2-7; D might be TRBD1 (8 bases). The V end was cut by 7 bases, the J end by 3 bases, with 19 bases between. This CDR3 region has 15 residues. Germline V lookup: CDR1 SNHLY, CDR2 FYNNEI.

V is TRBV5-4 and J is TRBJ2-7, with 12 bases identical to TRBD1. The CDR3 sequence is 16 residues long. Losses at the gene ends were 0 bases for V and 4 bases for J; bases not matched to a gene: 5. Per the germline V gene, CDR1 is SGHNT and CDR2 is YYREEE (reference sequence). The DNA for the CDR3 is TGTGCCAGCAGCTTGGGAGGGACAGGGGGCCGGTACGAGCAGTACTTC. Protein sequence: CASSLGGTGGRYEQYF.

The V and J genes are TRBV7-2 and TRBJ2-5; 7 nucleotides align to TRBD1. V trimming: 5 bases; J trimming: 4 bases; junction bases outside the gene matches: 4. This CDR3 is built from 13 residues. Germline CDR1 is SGHTA and CDR2 is FQGNSA. The CDR3 region is CASSPTGIETQYF. As DNA, the CDR3 is TGTGCCAGCAGCCCGACAGGGATAGAGACCCAGTACTTC. The complete variable domain, with remaining parts taken from reference TRBV7-2 and TRBJ2-5, reads GAGVSQSPSNKVTEKGKDVELRCDPISGHTALYWYRQSLGQGLEFLIYFQGNSAPDKSGLPSDRFSAERTGGSVSTLTIQRTQQEDSAVYLCASSPTGIETQYFGPGTRLLVL.

The chain couples TRBV6-5 to TRBJ2-1; tentatively, D is TRBD1 (5 bases). CDR3 length: 14 amino acids. Between the trimmed V and J ends, which lost 1 base and 7 bases, there was a span of 11 bases. The germline V gene has CDR1 MNHEY and CDR2 SVGAGI. The CDR3 reads CASSYFPGWNEQFF. CDR3 DNA: TGTGCCAGCAGTTACTTCCCAGGGTGGAATGAGCAGTTCTTC.

The rearrangement joins TRBV9 to TRBJ1-6; a possible D gene is TRBD1 (5 bases). Trimming pared 0 bases from V and 8 bases from J, leaving 12 bases between. The CDR3 totals 15 residues. In germline, CDR1 is SGDLS, CDR2 YYNGEE. The CDR3 DNA sequence: TGTGCCAGCAGCGTAGAAGGGCAGGGCTATTCACCCCTCCACTTT. Its protein product is CASSVEGQGYSPLHF.

V usage is TRBV5-1 and J usage is TRBJ1-5; TRBD1 is a possible D gene (6 bases). CDR3 length equals 14 residues. CDR1 SGHRS and CDR2 YFSETQ come from the germline V gene. Trimming removed 4 bases at V and 4 bases at J, with 12 bases between. Written as DNA, the CDR3 is TGCGCCAGCAGCCCTACCGGGACAAATCAGCCCCAGCATTTT. Protein product: CASSPTGTNQPQHF.

The V call is TRBV2, the J call TRBJ2-1, with 10 bases identical to TRBD2. The CDR3 has 15 residues. V was pared by 4 bases and J by 5 bases, with 5 bases of the junction left unmatched. CDR1 SNHLY and CDR2 FYNNEI come from the germline V gene. CDR3: CASSGGLAPDNEQFF. In DNA, the CDR3 is TGTGCCAGCAGTGGGGGACTAGCGCCGGACAATGAGCAGTTCTTC.

The CDR3 loop reads CASSQPDRAAGELFF. CDR3 coding DNA: TGTGCCAGCAGCCAACCGGACAGGGCGGCCGGGGAGCTGTTTTTT. This sequence joins TRBV7-2 and TRBJ2-2; 8 bases align to TRBD1. V was clipped by 5 bases and J by 6 bases; unmatched bases: 8. CDR1 SGHTA and CDR2 FQGNSA come from the germline V gene. The CDR3 loop spans 15 amino acids.

The J gene is TRBJ2-7, the V gene TRBV5-1; 7 bases are shared with TRBD1. The V segment lost 2 bases and the J segment 3 bases; nucleotides outside the gene matches: 11. The CDR3 length is 16 residues. From germline, CDR1 is SGHRS and CDR2 YFSETQ. The CDR3 spells CASSFTAQGQHYEQYF. CDR3 bases: TGCGCCAGCAGCTTCACCGCACAGGGACAGCACTACGAGCAGTACTTC.

The chain uses TRBV25-1 and TRBJ2-3; tentative D call: TRBD2 (5 bases). The CDR3 contains 16 residues. V lost 1 base and J 2 bases, leaving 13 bases between the germline ends. CDR1 is MGHDK, CDR2 SYGVNS, per germline. CDR3 loop: CASSEFRSRDTDTQYF. The CDR3, as DNA: TGTGCCAGCAGTGAATTCCGTTCACGGGACACAGATACGCAGTATTTT.

CDR3 DNA: TGCGCCAGCAGCTTCGACAGGGTTGGCGAGCAGTACTTC. Translated, it gives CASSFDRVGEQYF. The chain recombines TRBV5-1 with TRBJ2-7; 7 bases match TRBD1. V gave up 2 bases and J gave up 6 bases; unmatched junction bases: 5. The CDR3 length is 13 residues. CDR1 and CDR2 (germline): SGHRS, YFSETQ.

The chain combines TRBV27 with TRBJ2-7; 11 bases agree with TRBD2. This CDR3 comprises 16 residues. Germline CDR1 reads MNHEY; CDR2 reads SMNVEV (reference sequence). The V and J ends lost 5 bases and 0 bases, in that order; junction bases with no gene match: 6. The CDR3 DNA reads TGTGCCAGCAGTGCCAGAACTAGCGGGAGCTCCTACGAGCAGTACTTC. Its protein product is CASSARTSGSSYEQYF.